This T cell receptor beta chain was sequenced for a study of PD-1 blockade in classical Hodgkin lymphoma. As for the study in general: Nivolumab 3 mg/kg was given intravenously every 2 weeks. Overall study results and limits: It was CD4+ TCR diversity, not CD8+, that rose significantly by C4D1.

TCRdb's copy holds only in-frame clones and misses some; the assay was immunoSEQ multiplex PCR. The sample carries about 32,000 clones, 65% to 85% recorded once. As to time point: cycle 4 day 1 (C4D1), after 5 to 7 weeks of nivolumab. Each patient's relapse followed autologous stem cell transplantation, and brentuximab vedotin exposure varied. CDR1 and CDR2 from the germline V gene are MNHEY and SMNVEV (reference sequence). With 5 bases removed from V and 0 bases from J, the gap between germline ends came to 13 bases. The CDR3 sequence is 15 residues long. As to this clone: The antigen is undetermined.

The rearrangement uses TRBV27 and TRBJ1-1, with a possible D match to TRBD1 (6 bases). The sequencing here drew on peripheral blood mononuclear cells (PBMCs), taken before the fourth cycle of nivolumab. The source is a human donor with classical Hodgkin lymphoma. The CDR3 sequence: CASSPRGPMNTEAFF. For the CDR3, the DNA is TGTGCCAGCAGTCCCCGGGGGCCTATGAACACTGAAGCTTTCTTT.